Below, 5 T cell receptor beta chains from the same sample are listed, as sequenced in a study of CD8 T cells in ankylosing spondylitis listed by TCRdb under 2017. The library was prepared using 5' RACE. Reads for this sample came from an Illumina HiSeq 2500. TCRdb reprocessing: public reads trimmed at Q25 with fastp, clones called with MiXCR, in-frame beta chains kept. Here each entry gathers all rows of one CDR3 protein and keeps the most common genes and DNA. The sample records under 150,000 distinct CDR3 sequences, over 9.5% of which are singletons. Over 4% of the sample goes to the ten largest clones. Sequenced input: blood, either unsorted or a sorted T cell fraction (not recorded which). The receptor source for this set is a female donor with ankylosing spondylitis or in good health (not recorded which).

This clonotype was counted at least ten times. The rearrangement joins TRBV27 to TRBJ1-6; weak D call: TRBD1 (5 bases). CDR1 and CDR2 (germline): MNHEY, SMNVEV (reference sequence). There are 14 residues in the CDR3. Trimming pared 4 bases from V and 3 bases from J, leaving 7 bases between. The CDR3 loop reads CASSWDGYNSPLHF. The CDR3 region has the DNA TGTGCCAGCAGTTGGGACGGCTATAATTCACCCCTCCACTTT.

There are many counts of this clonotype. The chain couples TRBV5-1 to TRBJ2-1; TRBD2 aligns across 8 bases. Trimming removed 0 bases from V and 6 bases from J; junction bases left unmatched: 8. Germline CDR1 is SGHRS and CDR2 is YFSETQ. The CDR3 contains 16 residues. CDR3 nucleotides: TGCGCCAGCAGCTTGGACCCGGGACTAGTAAGCAATGAGCAGTTCTTC. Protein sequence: CASSLDPGLVSNEQFF.

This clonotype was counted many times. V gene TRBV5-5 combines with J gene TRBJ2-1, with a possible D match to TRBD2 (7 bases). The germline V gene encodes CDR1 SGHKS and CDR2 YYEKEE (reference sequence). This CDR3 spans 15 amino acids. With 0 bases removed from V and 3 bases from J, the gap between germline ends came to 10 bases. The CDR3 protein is CASSLEGGVYNEQFF. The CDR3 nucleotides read TGTGCCAGCAGCTTGGAGGGGGGGGTCTACAATGAGCAGTTCTTC.

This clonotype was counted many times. CDR3 bases: TGCAGTGCTAGCTCAGGCGGGGTCGAGCAGTACTTC. This gives the protein CSASSGGVEQYF. This sequence joins TRBV20-1 and TRBJ2-7, with D perhaps TRBD2 (6 bases). V was cut by 3 bases and J by 6 bases, with 12 bases left in between. This CDR3 has 12 residues. Germline lookup yields CDR1 DFQATT and CDR2 SNEGSKA (reference sequence).

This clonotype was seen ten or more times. DNA of the CDR3: TGCAGTGCTAGACCGGAAAGTACTGACGACGAGCAGTACTTC. It encodes CSARPESTDDEQYF. The genes are TRBV20-1 and TRBJ2-7; D ambiguous. Germline V gene sequence: CDR1 DFQATT, CDR2 SNEGSKA (reference sequence). The V and J ends lost 2 bases and 5 bases respectively, with 16 bases between them. The CDR3 has 14 amino acids.